The present T cell receptor (beta chain) was sequenced within a study of T-cell memory formation after mild COVID-19. This clonotype has more than one count but fewer than ten. This CDR3 has 17 residues. Trimming at V came to 1 base and at J to 4 bases, leaving 8 bases not matched to a gene. In germline, CDR1 is LGHNA, CDR2 YNFKEQ. TCRdb recomputed calls from the 5' RACE reads with MiXCR, one row per CDR3 protein. The sample consists of approximately 290,000 distinct CDR3 sequences, over 7% of them appearing once. This rearrangement joins TRBV4-2 to TRBJ2-1; 9 bases align to TRBD2. This sequence was found in a man younger than 35 who had mild COVID-19 (a few samples of this study predate the infection). Cell type and time point are not known. The sequencing input was PBMCs or a T cell subset sorted from them (not recorded which). The CDR3 spells CASSQGHSGGPYNEQFF. Here the CDR3 DNA reads TGTGCCAGCAGCCAAGGCCATAGCGGGGGCCCGTACAATGAGCAGTTCTTC.